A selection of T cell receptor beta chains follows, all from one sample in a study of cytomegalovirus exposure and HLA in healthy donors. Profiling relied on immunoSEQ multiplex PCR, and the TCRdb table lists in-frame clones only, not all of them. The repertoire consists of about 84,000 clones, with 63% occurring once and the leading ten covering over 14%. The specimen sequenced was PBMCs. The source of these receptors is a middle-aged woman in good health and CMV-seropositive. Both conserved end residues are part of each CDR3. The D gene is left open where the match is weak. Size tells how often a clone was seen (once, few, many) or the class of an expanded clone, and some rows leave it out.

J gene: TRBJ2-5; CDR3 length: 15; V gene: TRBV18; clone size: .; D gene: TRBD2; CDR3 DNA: TGTGCCAGCTCACTGCGGACTAGCTTTAAGGAGACCCAGTACTTC; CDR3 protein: CASSLRTSFKETQYF
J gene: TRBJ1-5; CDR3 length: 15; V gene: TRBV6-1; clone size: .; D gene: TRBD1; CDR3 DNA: TGTGCCAGCAGTGAGCGGACAGGGGAGCCTCAGCCCCAGCATTTT; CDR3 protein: CASSERTGEPQPQHF
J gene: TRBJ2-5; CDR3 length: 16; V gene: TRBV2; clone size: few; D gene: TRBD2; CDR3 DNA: TGTGCCAGCAGTGAAGCTGCGCTAGCGGGAGTTGAGACCCAGTACTTC; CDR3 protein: CASSEAALAGVETQYF
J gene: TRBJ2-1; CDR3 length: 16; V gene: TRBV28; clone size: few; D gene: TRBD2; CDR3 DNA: TGTGCCAGCAGTCCCTTAGCGGGAGTTGAGGCCAATGAGCAGTTCTTC; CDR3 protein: CASSPLAGVEANEQFF
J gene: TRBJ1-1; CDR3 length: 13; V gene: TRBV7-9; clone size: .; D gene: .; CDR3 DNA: TGTGCCAGCAGCCGCGGGGCAGACACTGAAGCTTTCTTT; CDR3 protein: CASSRGADTEAFF
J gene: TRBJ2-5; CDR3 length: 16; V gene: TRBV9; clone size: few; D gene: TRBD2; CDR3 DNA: TGTGCCAGCAGCTCTTGGGGACTAGCGCAGCAAGAGACCCAGTACTTC; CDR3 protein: CASSSWGLAQQETQYF
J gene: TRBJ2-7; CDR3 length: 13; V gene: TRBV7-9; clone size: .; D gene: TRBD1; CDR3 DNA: TGTGCCAGCAGGGGGGACAGTAACCACGAGCAGTACTTC; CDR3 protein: CASRGDSNHEQYF
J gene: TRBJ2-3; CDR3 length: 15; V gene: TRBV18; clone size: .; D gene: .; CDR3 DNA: TGTGCCAGCTCACCAGGTAGCGGTAGCACAGATACGCAGTATTTT; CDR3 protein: CASSPGSGSTDTQYF
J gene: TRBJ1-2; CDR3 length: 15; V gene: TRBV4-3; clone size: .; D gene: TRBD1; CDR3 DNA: TGCGCCAGCAGCACGCCCGGGACAGAGAACTATGGCTACACCTTC; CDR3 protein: CASSTPGTENYGYTF
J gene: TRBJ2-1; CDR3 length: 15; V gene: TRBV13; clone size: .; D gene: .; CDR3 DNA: TGTGCCAGCAGCTTTACCGCGCGTACAGAAGATGAGCAGTTCTTC; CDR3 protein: CASSFTARTEDEQFF
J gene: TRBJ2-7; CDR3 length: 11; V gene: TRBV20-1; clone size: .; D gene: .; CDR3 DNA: TGCAGTGCTAGGGTCGGGGGGCCCCAGTACTTC; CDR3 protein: CSARVGGPQYF
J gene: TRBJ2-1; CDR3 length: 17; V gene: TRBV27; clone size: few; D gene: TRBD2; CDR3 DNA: TGTGCCAGCAGTTTTATCGGTGGGACTAGCGGGAGCAATGAGCAGTTCTTC; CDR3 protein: CASSFIGGTSGSNEQFF
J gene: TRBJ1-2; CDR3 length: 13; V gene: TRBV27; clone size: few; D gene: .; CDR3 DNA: TGTGCCAGCGCCCCACAGGGCCCAAGGGGCTACACCTTC; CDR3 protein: CASAPQGPRGYTF
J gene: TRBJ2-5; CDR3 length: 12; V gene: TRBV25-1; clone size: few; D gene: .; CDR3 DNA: TGTGCCAGCAGTGAAAGAGGAGAGACCCAGTACTTC; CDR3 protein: CASSERGETQYF
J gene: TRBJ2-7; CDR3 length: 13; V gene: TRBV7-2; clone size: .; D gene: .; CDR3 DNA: TGTGCCAGCAGCTTAGCGATCCTATACGAGCAGTACTTC; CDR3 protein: CASSLAILYEQYF
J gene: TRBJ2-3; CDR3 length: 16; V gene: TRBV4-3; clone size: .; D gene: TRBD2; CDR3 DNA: TGCGCCAGCAGCCAAGATCCGGGACTAGTTTCAGATACGCAGTATTTT; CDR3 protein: CASSQDPGLVSDTQYF
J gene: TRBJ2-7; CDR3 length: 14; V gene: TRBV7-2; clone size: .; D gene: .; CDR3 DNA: TGTGCCAGCAGCTTAGAGAGGGATTTGCGCGAGCAGTACTTC; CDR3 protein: CASSLERDLREQYF
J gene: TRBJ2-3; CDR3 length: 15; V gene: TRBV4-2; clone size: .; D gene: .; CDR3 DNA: TGTGCCAGCAGTTTACAGGGCTCTAGCACAGATACGCAGTATTTT; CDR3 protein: CASSLQGSSTDTQYF
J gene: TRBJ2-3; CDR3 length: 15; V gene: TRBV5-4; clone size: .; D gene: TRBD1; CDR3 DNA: TGTGCCAGCAGCCCGGGACAGGGTGCATCTGATACGCAGTATTTT; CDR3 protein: CASSPGQGASDTQYF
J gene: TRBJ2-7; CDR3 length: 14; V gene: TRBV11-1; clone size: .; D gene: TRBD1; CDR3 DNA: TGTGCCAGCAGCGACGGACAGGGGAGGTACGAGCAGTACTTC; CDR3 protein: CASSDGQGRYEQYF
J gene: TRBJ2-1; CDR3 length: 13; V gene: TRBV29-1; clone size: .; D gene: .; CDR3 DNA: TGCAGCGTTGACAGGTTTAACTACAATGAGCAGTTCTTC; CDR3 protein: CSVDRFNYNEQFF
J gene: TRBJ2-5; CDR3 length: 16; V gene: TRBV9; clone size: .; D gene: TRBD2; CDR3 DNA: TGTGCCAGCAGCGTAGGGCCAGCGGGAGAAACAGAGACCCAGTACTTC; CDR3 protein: CASSVGPAGETETQYF
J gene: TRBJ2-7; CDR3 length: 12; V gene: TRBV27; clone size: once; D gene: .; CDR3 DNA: TGTGCCAGTGCTAGGGGTTCCTACGAGCAGTACTTC; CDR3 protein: CASARGSYEQYF
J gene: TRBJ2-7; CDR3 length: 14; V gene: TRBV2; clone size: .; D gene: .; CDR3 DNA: TGTGCCAGCAGCACAAACGGGATCCTGTACGAGCAGTACTTC; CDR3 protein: CASSTNGILYEQYF
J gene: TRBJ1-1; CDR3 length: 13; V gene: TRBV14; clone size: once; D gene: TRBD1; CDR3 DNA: TGTGCCAGCAGCCCGAGGACAGGAGAGATGGCTTTCTTT; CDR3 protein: CASSPRTGEMAFF
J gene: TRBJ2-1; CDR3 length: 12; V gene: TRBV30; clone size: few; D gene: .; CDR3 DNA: TGTGCCTGGAGTCTCTTAGAGTATGAGCAGTTCTTC; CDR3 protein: CAWSLLEYEQFF
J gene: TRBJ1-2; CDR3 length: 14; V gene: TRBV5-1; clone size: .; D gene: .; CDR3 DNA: TGCGCCAGCAGCTTGGGGCAGGGCGCCTATGGCTACACCTTC; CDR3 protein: CASSLGQGAYGYTF
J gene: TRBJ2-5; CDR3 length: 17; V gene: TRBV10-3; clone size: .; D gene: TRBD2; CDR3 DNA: TGTGCCATCAGCCGGACTAGCGGGAGGGCCATTGGGGAGACCCAGTACTTC; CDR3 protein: CAISRTSGRAIGETQYF
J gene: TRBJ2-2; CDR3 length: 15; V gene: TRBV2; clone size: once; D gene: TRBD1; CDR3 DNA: TGTGCCAGCAGTTGGGGACAGGGGAACACCGGGGAGCTGTTTTTT; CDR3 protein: CASSWGQGNTGELFF
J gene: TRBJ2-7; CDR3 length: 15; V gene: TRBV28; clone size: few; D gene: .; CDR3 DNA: TGTGCCAGCAGCCCCAGTAGCGGTCTAACCTACGAGCAGTACTTC; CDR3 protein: CASSPSSGLTYEQYF
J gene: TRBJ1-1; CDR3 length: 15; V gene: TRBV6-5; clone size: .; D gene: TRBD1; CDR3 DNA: TGTGCCAGCAGTTTTTTCGACAGGGCAAACACTGAAGCTTTCTTT; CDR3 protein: CASSFFDRANTEAFF
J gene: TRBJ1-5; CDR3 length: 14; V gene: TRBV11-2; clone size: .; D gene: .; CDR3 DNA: TGTGCCAGCAGCTTATTGATCCAGGAAGGGCCCCAGCATTTT; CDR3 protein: CASSLLIQEGPQHF
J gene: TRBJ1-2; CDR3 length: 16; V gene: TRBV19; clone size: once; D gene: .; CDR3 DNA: TGTGCCAGTAGTCGGCTACGGGAGACAAGTAACTATGGCTACACCTTC; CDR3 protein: CASSRLRETSNYGYTF
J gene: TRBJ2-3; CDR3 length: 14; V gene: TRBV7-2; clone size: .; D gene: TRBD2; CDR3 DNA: TGTGCCAGCAGCCCCCGAGTAGCGGGAGATACGCAGTATTTT; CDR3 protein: CASSPRVAGDTQYF
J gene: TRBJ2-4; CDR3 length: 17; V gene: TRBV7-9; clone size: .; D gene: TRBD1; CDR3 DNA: TGTGCCAGCAGCTTAGCGGGACAGGGGTATTCCAAAAACATTCAGTACTTC; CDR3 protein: CASSLAGQGYSKNIQYF
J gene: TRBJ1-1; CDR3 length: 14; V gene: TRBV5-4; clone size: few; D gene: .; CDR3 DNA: TGTGCCAGCAGCTTGAGCAGGCAGAACACTGAAGCTTTCTTT; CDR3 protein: CASSLSRQNTEAFF
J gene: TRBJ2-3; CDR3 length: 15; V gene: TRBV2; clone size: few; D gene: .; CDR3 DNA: TGTGCCAGCAGTGACCCTACCCCCGGTCCGTCGACGCAGTATTTT; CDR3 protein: CASSDPTPGPSTQYF
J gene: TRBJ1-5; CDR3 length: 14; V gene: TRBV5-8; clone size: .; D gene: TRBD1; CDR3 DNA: TGTGCCAGCAGCGGACAGGGTCGAAATCAGCCCCAGCATTTT; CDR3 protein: CASSGQGRNQPQHF
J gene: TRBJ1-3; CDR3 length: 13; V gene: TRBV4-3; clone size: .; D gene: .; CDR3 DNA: TGCGCCAGCTTAGGGAGGTTTGGAAACACCATATATTTT; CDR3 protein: CASLGRFGNTIYF
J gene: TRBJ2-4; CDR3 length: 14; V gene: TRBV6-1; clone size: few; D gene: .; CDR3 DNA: TGTGCCAGCAATAAGAGGGAATTCCTCGAGATCCCGTACTTC; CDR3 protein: CASNKREFLEIPYF
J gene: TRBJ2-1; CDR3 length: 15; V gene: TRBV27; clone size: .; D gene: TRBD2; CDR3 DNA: TGTGCCAGCAGTTTAGGGTCTAGCGGGTACAATGAGCAGTTCTTC; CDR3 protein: CASSLGSSGYNEQFF
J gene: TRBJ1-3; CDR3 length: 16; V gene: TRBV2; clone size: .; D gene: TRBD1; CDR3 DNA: TGTGCCAGCAGTGATAGAACCGGGACAGTTGGAAACACCATATATTTT; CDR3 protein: CASSDRTGTVGNTIYF
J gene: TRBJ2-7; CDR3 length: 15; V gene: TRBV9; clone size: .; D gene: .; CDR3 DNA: TGTGCCAGCAGCGTAGATTATAGCGGAGCTTACGAGCAGTACTTC; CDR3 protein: CASSVDYSGAYEQYF
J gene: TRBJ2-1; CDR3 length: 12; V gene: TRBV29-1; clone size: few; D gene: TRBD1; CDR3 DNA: TGCAGCGTTAAACAGGGGAAGGGTGAGCAGTTCTTC; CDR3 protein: CSVKQGKGEQFF
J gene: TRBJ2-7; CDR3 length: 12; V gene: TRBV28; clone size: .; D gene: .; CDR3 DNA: TGTGCCAGCAGTGGCAGGGGTTACGAGCAGTACTTC; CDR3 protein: CASSGRGYEQYF
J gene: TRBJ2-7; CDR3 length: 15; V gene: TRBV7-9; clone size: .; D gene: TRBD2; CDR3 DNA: TGTGCCAGCAGCTTAGGACTAGCGGGAGGGGTCGAGCAGTACTTC; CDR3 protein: CASSLGLAGGVEQYF
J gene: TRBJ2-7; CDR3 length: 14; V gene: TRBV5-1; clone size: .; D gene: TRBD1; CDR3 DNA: TGCGCCAGCAGCTTGGCCTGGCAGGGGGACGAGCAGTACTTC; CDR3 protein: CASSLAWQGDEQYF
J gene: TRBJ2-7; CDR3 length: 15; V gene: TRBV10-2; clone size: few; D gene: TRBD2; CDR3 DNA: TGCGCCATCGCGCCCCCCGCGGGAGGGCCGGGGGAGCAGTACTTC; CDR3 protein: CAIAPPAGGPGEQYF
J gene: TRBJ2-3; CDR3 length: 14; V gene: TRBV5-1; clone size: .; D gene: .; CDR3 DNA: TGCGCCAGCAGCCTGAGGACTAGCACAGATACGCAGTATTTT; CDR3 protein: CASSLRTSTDTQYF
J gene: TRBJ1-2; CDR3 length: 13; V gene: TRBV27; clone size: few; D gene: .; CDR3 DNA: TGTGCCAGCAGCCCTACAGGGATTCATGGCTACACCTTC; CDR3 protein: CASSPTGIHGYTF